The 25 T cell receptor beta chains below were found in one sample sequenced in a study of T-cell reconstitution after alpha-beta-depleted transplantation in children. Preparation of the TCRbeta library was carried out with unique molecular identifiers. TCRdb analysed the PCR reads with MiXCR anew, one entry per CDR3 protein. Seen here are about 200,000 distinct CDR3 sequences, around 5.9% observed once, and the top ten hold just over 4.5%. Sequencing was performed on PBMCs, taken before TCRalphabeta/CD19-depleted stem cell transplant. The source is a girl younger than two with combined immunodeficiency, due to receive a stem cell transplant.

This clonotype appeared many times. The rearrangement links TRBV7-2 to TRBJ2-1; 11 nucleotides align to TRBD2. Germline trimming cut 3 bases from V and 0 bases from J; bases unmatched to any gene: 16. There are 21 residues in the CDR3. Germline CDR1 is SGHTA and CDR2 is FQGNSA. This CDR3 is CASSFPGLAGRSSRSYNEQFF. CDR3 nucleotides: TGTGCCAGCAGCTTTCCTGGACTAGCGGGTCGCTCCTCTCGCTCCTACAATGAGCAGTTCTTC.

This clonotype was seen ten or more times. V is TRBV7-3 and J is TRBJ2-3; D unclear. Trimming removed 5 bases at V and 8 bases at J, with 11 bases between. Germline V CDR1 and CDR2: SGHTA, FQGTGA. There are 12 residues in the CDR3. CDR3 bases: TGTGCCAGCAGCGACGATTCGGGTACGCAGTATTTT. It encodes CASSDDSGTQYF.

The table lists this clonotype with many counts. V gene TRBV5-1 combines with J gene TRBJ2-7, with 9 bases that match TRBD2. Germline V lookup: CDR1 SGHRS, CDR2 YFSETQ. The ends lost 5 bases at V and 3 bases at J; junction bases unmatched: 12. The length of the CDR3 is 16 residues. The CDR3: CASRDRAGTSNYEQYF. DNA of the CDR3: TGCGCCAGCAGGGACAGAGCCGGGACTAGCAACTACGAGCAGTACTTC.

The chain links TRBV4-2 to TRBJ2-7; possibly TRBD2 for D (5 bases). CDR3 length: 15 amino acids. Germline-derived CDR1 and CDR2 are LGHNA and YNFKEQ. V shed 0 bases and J shed 0 bases, with 9 bases lying between them. The CDR3 spells CASSQDPGNSYEQYF. As DNA, the CDR3 is TGTGCCAGCAGCCAAGATCCGGGGAACTCCTACGAGCAGTACTTC.

This clonotype was detected many times. CDR3 sequence: CASSPGTSGHEQYF. CDR3 in DNA: TGTGCCAGCAGCCCCGGGACTAGCGGGCACGAGCAGTACTTC. The gene calls are TRBV13 and TRBJ2-7; 12 nucleotides match TRBD2. Looked up from germline, CDR1 is PRHDT and CDR2 is FYEKMQ (reference sequence). With V trimmed by 5 bases and J by 5 bases, 4 bases remained unmatched. The CDR3 loop spans 14 amino acids.

At least ten counts were recorded for this clonotype. The V call is TRBV5-5, the J call TRBJ1-1; D unresolved. The V and J ends lost 0 bases and 1 base respectively, with 13 bases between them. Germline loops: CDR1 SGHKS, CDR2 YYEKEE (reference sequence). CDR3 length: 16 residues. CDR3: CASSLGPLYANTEAFF. Here the CDR3 DNA reads TGTGCCAGCAGCTTGGGCCCTCTATATGCGAACACTGAAGCTTTCTTT.

This clonotype appeared a few times. This chain links TRBV28 with TRBJ2-5, with D possibly matching TRBD2 (5 bases). The CDR3 is 13 residues long. Per germline, CDR1 MDHEN and CDR2 SYDVKM. The V end lost 6 bases, the J end lost 5 bases, and 13 bases lay between the germline ends. CDR3 in amino acids: CASSLTIPETQYF. CDR3 sequence (DNA): TGTGCCAGCAGCCTGACTATCCCGGAGACCCAGTACTTC.

This clonotype has ten or more counts. The chain uses TRBV29-1 and TRBJ2-1, with 11 bases aligning to TRBD2. V trimming: 4 bases; J trimming: 0 bases; junction bases outside the gene matches: 14. The CDR3 contains 19 residues. From germline, CDR1 is SQVTM and CDR2 ANQGSEA. CDR3 DNA sequence: TGCAGCGTTGTACCGGGACTAGCGGCACTAATGAGCTCCTACAATGAGCAGTTCTTC. This translates into CSVVPGLAALMSSYNEQFF.

This clonotype was observed at least ten times. CDR3 in DNA: TGCAGCGTTGTTCACCAATCCTACAATGAGCAGTTCTTC. Protein sequence: CSVVHQSYNEQFF. This chain connects TRBV29-1 to TRBJ2-1, with no clear D. Looked up from germline, CDR1 is SQVTM and CDR2 is ANQGSEA. Trimming pared 4 bases from V and 1 base from J, leaving 8 bases between. The CDR3 consists of 13 residues.

This clonotype came up many times. This chain connects TRBV20-1 to TRBJ2-7; D is ambiguous. With 1 base removed from V and 0 bases from J, the gap between germline ends came to 7 bases. The germline CDR1 and CDR2 sequences are DFQATT and SNEGSKA (reference sequence). The CDR3 contains 13 residues. CDR3 amino acids: CSARGRHSYEQYF. CDR3 nucleotides: TGCAGTGCTAGAGGACGGCACTCCTACGAGCAGTACTTC.

This clonotype was counted many times. The genes are TRBV18 and TRBJ2-3; the match to TRBD1 covers 8 bases. V lost 10 bases to trimming and J lost 4 bases; unmatched junction nucleotides: 13. Germline loops: CDR1 KGHSH, CDR2 LQKENI. The CDR3 is 15 amino acids. The CDR3 sequence: CATLSDRGRADTQYF. CDR3 nucleotides: TGTGCCACGCTCTCAGACAGGGGACGGGCAGATACGCAGTATTTT.

At least ten counts were recorded for this clonotype. The chain recombines TRBV7-9 with TRBJ2-7; tentatively, D is TRBD1 or TRBD2 (6 bases each). Per the germline V gene, CDR1 is SEHNR and CDR2 is FQNEAQ (reference sequence). V lost 1 base, J lost 2 bases, and 12 bases lay in between. The CDR3 totals 15 residues. The DNA of the CDR3 is TGTGCCAGCAGCTTAGTGGGGGGCAGTGCCTACGAGCAGTACTTC. Its translation is CASSLVGGSAYEQYF.

This clonotype was detected ten times or more. The gene calls are TRBV28 and TRBJ2-7; D is ambiguous. The CDR3 runs 11 residues. Germline CDR1 reads MDHEN; CDR2 reads SYDVKM. Between the trimmed V and J ends, which lost 6 bases and 3 bases, there was a span of 6 bases. The CDR3 nucleotides read TGTGCCAGCAGCCCCCTCTACGAGCAGTACTTC. Amino acids: CASSPLYEQYF.

This clonotype was counted at least ten times. The chain recombines TRBV29-1 with TRBJ2-1; 7 nucleotides line up with TRBD2. The CDR3 sequence is 13 residues long. Germline CDR1 and CDR2: SQVTM and ANQGSEA. The V and J ends lost 5 bases and 3 bases, in that order; junction bases with no gene match: 4. The CDR3 sequence is CSVQSGVYNEQFF. CDR3 sequence (DNA): TGCAGCGTTCAAAGCGGGGTCTACAATGAGCAGTTCTTC.

This clonotype has at least ten counts. This chain links TRBV5-1 with TRBJ2-5; D is possibly TRBD1 (6 bases). Germline CDR1 SGHRS, CDR2 YFSETQ. The CDR3 runs 17 residues. V shed 2 bases and J shed 4 bases, with 21 bases lying between them. The CDR3 reads CASSFRMAVGAGETQYF. DNA of the CDR3: TGCGCCAGCAGCTTTCGGATGGCAGTGGGGGCCGGAGAGACCCAGTACTTC.

This clonotype was seen only a few times. CDR3 bases: TGCAGTGCTACGGACAGTGGGGGAGACTACGAGCAGTACTTC. As protein: CSATDSGGDYEQYF. This chain joins TRBV20-1 and TRBJ2-7; D perhaps matches TRBD1 (6 bases). The V gene's germline CDR1 is DFQATT and CDR2 SNEGSKA (reference sequence). The V gene lost 4 bases and the J gene lost 3 bases, with 16 bases spanning the gap. This CDR3 spans 14 amino acids.

The table lists this clonotype with a few counts. The chain recombines TRBV15 with TRBJ2-7, with 8 bases that match TRBD2. The CDR3 runs 16 residues. The germline CDR1 and CDR2 sequences are LNHNV and YYDKDF (reference sequence). V shed 1 base and J 2 bases; nucleotides not matched to a gene: 7. The CDR3 DNA follows: TGTGCCACCAGCAGAGCGGGGGGGCGGTTCGCCTACGAGCAGTACTTC. Protein product: CATSRAGGRFAYEQYF.

This clonotype was seen a handful of times. In DNA, the CDR3 is TGTGCCAGCAGCTTGACACAAACCTACGAGCAGTACTTC. This encodes CASSLTQTYEQYF. This sequence joins TRBV7-9 and TRBJ2-7; D not resolved. Germline V CDR1 and CDR2: SEHNR, FQNEAQ (reference sequence). The CDR3 loop spans 13 amino acids. V was clipped by 3 bases and J by 2 bases, with 8 bases between them.

This clonotype was observed many times. V is TRBV25-1 and J is TRBJ2-2; 15 bases are shared with TRBD2. This CDR3 spans 18 amino acids. Germline V gene sequence: CDR1 MGHDK, CDR2 SYGVNS. J gave up 5 bases and V 6 bases, and 10 bases lay outside the gene matches. CDR3 nucleotides: TGTGCCAGCAGAAGCCCGGGACTAGCGGGAGGAGGTACCGGGGAGCTGTTTTTT. Translated: CASRSPGLAGGGTGELFF.

CDR3 loop: CASSLVMASRPTYQKETQYF. The DNA for the CDR3 is TGTGCCAGCAGTTTGGTGATGGCGTCCCGACCTACATACCAAAAAGAGACCCAGTACTTC. This sequence joins TRBV28 and TRBJ2-5, with no clear D. CDR3 length: 20 amino acids. The V and J ends lost 3 bases and 3 bases respectively, with 29 bases between them. The germline CDR1 and CDR2 sequences are MDHEN and SYDVKM.

This rearrangement joins TRBV6-5 to TRBJ1-4, with 7 bases aligning to TRBD1. Trimming removed 2 bases from V and 8 bases from J; junction bases left unmatched: 5. The CDR3 length is 14 residues. From germline, CDR1 is MNHEY and CDR2 SVGAGI. The CDR3 region has the DNA TGTGCCAGCAGTTACACAGGGGTCGGGGAAAAACTGTTTTTT. This codes for CASSYTGVGEKLFF.

This clonotype appeared many times. The chain couples TRBV5-1 to TRBJ2-5, with TRBD1 identical over 7 bases. There are 13 residues in the CDR3. Trimming at V came to 3 bases and at J to 4 bases, leaving 3 bases not matched to a gene. The germline gives CDR1 SGHRS, CDR2 YFSETQ. This chain's CDR3 is CASSSTGSETQYF. The DNA of the CDR3 is TGCGCCAGCAGCTCGACAGGGTCAGAGACCCAGTACTTC.

In its sample, this clonotype was seen many times. The gene calls are TRBV2 and TRBJ2-7; 7 positions match TRBD2. The CDR3 length is 11 residues. V was pared by 7 bases and J by 3 bases, with 0 bases of the junction left unmatched. Germline V gives CDR1 SNHLY, CDR2 FYNNEI. DNA of the CDR3: TGTGCCAGCACGGGAGGCTACGAGCAGTACTTC. Translation gives CASTGGYEQYF. Using reference TRBV2 and TRBJ2-7 for the parts outside the CDR3, the full variable domain is EPEVTQTPSHQVTQMGQEVILRCVPISNHLYFYWYRQILGQKVEFLVSFYNNEISEKSEIFDDQFSVERPDGSNFTLKIRSTKLEDSAMYFCASTGGYEQYFGPGTRLTVT.

The V and J genes are TRBV6-5 and TRBJ2-7; the D is unclear. CDR3 size: 14 residues. V dropped 0 bases and J dropped 1 base, with 7 bases sitting between them. CDR1 and CDR2 from the germline V gene are MNHEY and SVGAGI. The CDR3 DNA reads as TGTGCCAGCAGTTACTCGGCAGTTTCCTACGAGCAGTACTTC. It is translated as CASSYSAVSYEQYF.

This clonotype was counted between two and nine times. This rearrangement joins TRBV9 to TRBJ2-7; D gene uncertain. The CDR3 sequence is 14 residues long. The V gene's germline CDR1 is SGDLS and CDR2 YYNGEE. V dropped 3 bases and J dropped 2 bases, with 12 bases sitting between them. This CDR3 reads CASSGTSWPYEQYF. CDR3 DNA sequence: TGTGCCAGCAGCGGGACGAGTTGGCCCTACGAGCAGTACTTC.